The 20 T cell receptor beta chains reported below all come from one sample, sequenced in a study of shared clonotypes between healthy human individuals. Assay: immunoSEQ multiplex PCR; the TCRdb copy retains only in-frame clones and omits some. Among almost 700,000 clones listed, roughly nine tenths were seen once. Naive CD8 cells were CD45RO-negative, positively selected for CCR7, excluding terminally differentiated effector memory CD45RA+ cells. Material: naive CD8+ T cells sorted from blood. The receptors originated from a man aged 30 to 45 in good health.

The chain uses TRBV4-1 and TRBJ2-1, with 7 bases lining up with TRBD2. With V trimmed by 0 bases and J by 7 bases, 6 bases remained unmatched. This CDR3 is 15 amino acids long. Germline CDR1 is MGHRA and CDR2 is YSYEKL. The CDR3 region is CASSQDGGRDNEQFF. DNA for the CDR3: TGCGCCAGCAGCCAAGATGGTGGGAGGGATAATGAGCAGTTCTTC.

This chain links TRBV28 with TRBJ2-7; D not resolved. From germline, CDR1 is MDHEN and CDR2 SYDVKM. Deletions cut 2 bases from V and 2 bases from J, with 13 bases between. CDR3 length: 15 amino acids. CDR3 nucleotide sequence: TGTGCCAGCAGTTTAGGGTGGCGGTTCGCCTACGAGCAGTACTTC. Protein: CASSLGWRFAYEQYF.

The gene calls are TRBV4-3 and TRBJ2-1; tentatively, D is TRBD2 (6 bases). Trimming stripped 0 bases from V and 8 bases from J, with 14 bases between. CDR1 and CDR2 from the germline V gene are LGHNA and YSLEER. The CDR3 is 15 amino acids. Here the CDR3 reads CASSQDGGEVDEQFF. As DNA, the CDR3 is TGCGCCAGCAGCCAAGATGGCGGGGAGGTCGATGAGCAGTTCTTC.

This sequence joins TRBV10-1 and TRBJ2-3, with 10 bases that match TRBD2. The trim removed 3 bases at V and 4 bases at J, leaving 1 base unmatched. CDR3 length: 14 amino acids. Germline-derived CDR1 and CDR2 are WNHNN and SYGVQD (reference sequence). The CDR3 region is CASSETSGADTQYF. CDR3 bases: TGCGCCAGCAGTGAAACTAGCGGGGCAGATACGCAGTATTTT.

The V and J genes are TRBV2 and TRBJ1-2; a possible D gene is TRBD1 (5 bases). Germline assignment: CDR1 SNHLY and CDR2 FYNNEI. The CDR3 is made up of 12 amino acids. V was trimmed by 11 bases and J by 3 bases, leaving 13 bases between them. This CDR3 is CADQGRYYGYTF. In nucleotides, the CDR3 is TGTGCCGACCAGGGACGGTACTATGGCTACACCTTC.

J is TRBJ2-3 and V is TRBV19, with unresolved D. The CDR3 is 12 amino acids. Germline CDR1 reads LNHDA; CDR2 reads SQIVND (reference sequence). V lost 3 bases to trimming and J lost 4 bases, with 5 bases between them. Here the CDR3 reads CASSMGADTQYF. The CDR3 DNA reads TGTGCCAGTAGTATGGGTGCAGATACGCAGTATTTT.

The chain has TRBV19 and TRBJ2-1; D call uncertain. The CDR3 covers 13 residues. V was clipped by 1 base and J by 4 bases, with 5 bases between them. Germline CDR1 LNHDA, CDR2 SQIVND (reference sequence). CDR3 bases: TGTGCCAGTAGTATAGTCCCTTACAATGAGCAGTTCTTC. It translates to CASSIVPYNEQFF.

The chain recombines TRBV6-5 with TRBJ2-2, with 10 nucleotides matching TRBD1. Germline CDR1 reads MNHEY; CDR2 reads SVGAGI. With 2 bases clipped from V and 5 bases from J, the junction kept 2 bases outside the gene matches. The CDR3 runs 15 residues. As DNA, the CDR3 is TGTGCCAGCAGTTACGGGACAGGGGTTACCGGGGAGCTGTTTTTT. It codes for CASSYGTGVTGELFF.

The chain carries TRBV2 and TRBJ2-3; the D gene is possibly TRBD1 (6 bases). Germline V gene sequence: CDR1 SNHLY, CDR2 FYNNEI. The V end lost 6 bases, the J end lost 0 bases, and 13 bases lay between the germline ends. This CDR3 has 15 amino acids. CDR3 amino acids: CASSAGVSSTDTQYF. The CDR3 DNA sequence: TGTGCCAGCAGCGCAGGGGTATCTAGCACAGATACGCAGTATTTT. The entire variable domain, with the rest obtained from reference TRBV2 and TRBJ2-3, is as follows: EPEVTQTPSHQVTQMGQEVILRCVPISNHLYFYWYRQILGQKVEFLVSFYNNEISEKSEIFDDQFSVERPDGSNFTLKIRSTKLEDSAMYFCASSAGVSSTDTQYFGPGTRLTVL.

This chain joins TRBV7-9 and TRBJ1-4; D is uncertain. The CDR3 is 14 amino acids. Looked up from germline, CDR1 is SEHNR and CDR2 is FQNEAQ (reference sequence). Between the trimmed V and J ends, which lost 8 bases and 0 bases, there was a span of 10 bases. In nucleotides, the CDR3 is TGTGCCAGCGTCGAAGTCGCAACTAATGAAAAACTGTTTTTT. This encodes CASVEVATNEKLFF.

The rearrangement joins TRBV27 to TRBJ2-7; TRBD1 agrees at 12 bases. The CDR3 spans 14 residues. After removal of 5 bases from V and 6 bases from J, the junction contained 5 bases not matched to a gene. Germline V gene data show CDR1 as MNHEY and CDR2 as SMNVEV (reference sequence). For the CDR3, the DNA is TGTGCCAGCAGTGCCGGGACAGGGGGCGCCGAGCAGTACTTC. Its protein product is CASSAGTGGAEQYF.

The chain carries TRBV30 and TRBJ2-7; 7 bases align to TRBD1. Per the germline V gene, CDR1 is GTSNPN and CDR2 is SVGIG (reference sequence). The CDR3 covers 16 residues. After removal of 1 base from V and 0 bases from J, the junction contained 9 bases not matched to a gene. CDR3: CAWSDDRAWTSYEQYF. CDR3 coding DNA: TGTGCCTGGAGTGACGACAGGGCGTGGACCTCCTACGAGCAGTACTTC.

The CDR3 DNA follows: TGTGCCAGCAGGGCGACTAGCGGGTCCACAGATACGCAGTATTTT. This translates into CASRATSGSTDTQYF. The genes are TRBV6-6 and TRBJ2-3; 10 bases fit TRBD2. The CDR3 runs 15 residues. Germline CDR1 and CDR2: MNHNY and SVGAGI (reference sequence). The V segment lost 6 bases and the J segment 2 bases; nucleotides outside the gene matches: 5.

V and J are TRBV9 and TRBJ2-1, with 7 bases lining up with TRBD2. The germline V gene encodes CDR1 SGDLS and CDR2 YYNGEE. CDR3 length: 15 amino acids. Losses at the gene ends were 4 bases for V and 6 bases for J; bases not matched to a gene: 10. CDR3 coding DNA: TGTGCCAGCAGCCCTCTTCGGTCGGGGGGCAATGAGCAGTTCTTC. The encoded protein is CASSPLRSGGNEQFF.

This clone was found once. The V gene is TRBV28, the J gene TRBJ2-3; 9 bases are a match to TRBD1. CDR1 is MDHEN, CDR2 SYDVKM, per germline. This CDR3 spans 15 amino acids. The ends lost 6 bases at V and 2 bases at J; junction bases unmatched: 6. CDR3 in DNA: TGTGCCAGCAGGGTCGGGACAGGGCCCACAGATACGCAGTATTTT. Translating it yields CASRVGTGPTDTQYF.

V and J are TRBV7-8 and TRBJ2-1, with no clear D. There are 15 residues in the CDR3. The V end lost 4 bases, the J end lost 0 bases, and 10 bases lay between the germline ends. Germline V lookup: CDR1 SGHVS, CDR2 FQNEAQ. The chain's CDR3 is CASSYKRNSYNEQFF. CDR3 coding DNA: TGTGCCAGCAGCTATAAGCGCAACTCCTACAATGAGCAGTTCTTC.

CDR3 protein: CSVPRDLLTDTQYF. The CDR3 DNA is TGCAGCGTACCCCGGGATCTACTCACAGATACGCAGTATTTT. This chain uses TRBV29-1 with TRBJ2-3; TRBD2 is a possible D gene (5 bases). This CDR3 contains 14 residues. The germline V gene has CDR1 SQVTM and CDR2 ANQGSEA. V lost 6 bases, J lost 2 bases, and 15 bases lay in between.

This clone was detected once. The rearrangement uses TRBV5-4 and TRBJ2-3; 8 bases align to TRBD2. Looked up from germline, CDR1 is SGHNT and CDR2 is YYREEE (reference sequence). V lost 1 base to trimming and J lost 6 bases; unmatched junction nucleotides: 4. The CDR3 is 14 residues long. CDR3 nucleotides: TGTGCCAGCAGCTTGCAGACTAGCGTCGATACGCAGTATTTT. Protein sequence: CASSLQTSVDTQYF.

The V call is TRBV4-1, the J call TRBJ2-7, with 14 bases that match TRBD2. V was pared by 4 bases and J by 4 bases, with 15 bases of the junction left unmatched. The CDR3 spans 19 residues. Germline CDR1 reads MGHRA; CDR2 reads YSYEKL. The CDR3 sequence is CASSPQVGLAGGGDYEQYF. The DNA for the CDR3 is TGCGCCAGCAGCCCGCAAGTAGGACTAGCGGGAGGAGGGGATTACGAGCAGTACTTC.

This clone was seen just once. The gene calls are TRBV27 and TRBJ2-7, with D perhaps assigned TRBD1 or TRBD2 (6 bases each). Trimming shortened V by 5 bases and J by 3 bases, and 14 bases separated the two germline ends. Germline CDR1 MNHEY, CDR2 SMNVEV (reference sequence). The CDR3 totals 14 residues. The CDR3 loop reads CASSRGGGGYEQYF. The CDR3 bases are TGTGCCAGCAGTCGAGGGGGAGGAGGCTACGAGCAGTACTTC.